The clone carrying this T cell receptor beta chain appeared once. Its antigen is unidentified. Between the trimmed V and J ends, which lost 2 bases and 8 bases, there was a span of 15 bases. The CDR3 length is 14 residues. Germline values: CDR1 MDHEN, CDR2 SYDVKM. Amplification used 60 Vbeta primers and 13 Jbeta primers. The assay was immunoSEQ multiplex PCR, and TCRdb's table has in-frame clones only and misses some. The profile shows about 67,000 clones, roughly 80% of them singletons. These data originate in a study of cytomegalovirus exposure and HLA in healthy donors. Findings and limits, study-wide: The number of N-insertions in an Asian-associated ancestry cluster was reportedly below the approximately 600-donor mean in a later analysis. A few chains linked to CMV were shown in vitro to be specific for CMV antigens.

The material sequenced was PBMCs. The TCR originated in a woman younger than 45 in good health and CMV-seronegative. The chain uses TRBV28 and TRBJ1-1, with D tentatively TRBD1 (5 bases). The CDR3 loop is CASSLDGRQREAFF. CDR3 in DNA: TGTGCCAGCAGTTTAGATGGTCGACAGAGAGAAGCTTTCTTT. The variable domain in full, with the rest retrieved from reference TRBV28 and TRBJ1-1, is DVKVTQSSRYLVKRTGEKVFLECVQDMDHENMFWYRQDPGLGLRLIYFSYDVKMKEKGDIPEGYSVSREKKERFSLILESASTNQTSMYLCASSLDGRQREAFFGQGTRLTVV.